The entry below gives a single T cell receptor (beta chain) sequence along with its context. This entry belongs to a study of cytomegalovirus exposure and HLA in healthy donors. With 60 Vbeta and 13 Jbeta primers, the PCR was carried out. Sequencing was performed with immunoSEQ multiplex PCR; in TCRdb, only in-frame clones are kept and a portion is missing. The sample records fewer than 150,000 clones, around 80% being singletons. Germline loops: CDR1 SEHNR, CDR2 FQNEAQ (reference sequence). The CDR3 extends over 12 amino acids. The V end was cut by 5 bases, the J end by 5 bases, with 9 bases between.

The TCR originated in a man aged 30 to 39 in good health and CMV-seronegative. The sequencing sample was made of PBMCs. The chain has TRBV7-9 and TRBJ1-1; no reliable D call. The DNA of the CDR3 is TGTGCCAGCAGCCCATCGGGGACTGAAGCTTTCTTT. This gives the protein CASSPSGTEAFF. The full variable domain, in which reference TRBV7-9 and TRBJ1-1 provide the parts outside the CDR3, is DTGVSQNPRHKITKRGQNVTFRCDPISEHNRLYWYRQTLGQGPEFLTYFQNEAQLEKSRLLSDRFSAERPKGSFSTLEIQRTEQGDSAMYLCASSPSGTEAFFGQGTRLTVV.